Presented here are 27 T cell receptor beta chains from one specimen sequenced in a study of shared clonotypes between healthy human individuals. Profiling relied on immunoSEQ multiplex PCR, and the TCRdb table lists in-frame clones only, not all of them. This table holds around 1.4 million clones, about 98.5% found once. Source material: naive CD4+ T cells sorted from blood. Subset denoted: CD45RA+ positively selected. The receptors stem from a man aged 30-40 years in good health.

This clone was seen just once. For the CDR3, the DNA is TGTGCCAGCAGCTATACAAGGAATCAGCCCCAGCATTTT. Its translation: CASSYTRNQPQHF. The chain joins TRBV28 to TRBJ1-5; D is ambiguous. Germline values: CDR1 MDHEN, CDR2 SYDVKM. This CDR3 is 13 amino acids long. V shed 6 bases and J shed 4 bases, with 10 bases lying between them.

The CDR3 sequence: CASSGTVQAYEQYF. CDR3 DNA sequence: TGTGCCAGCAGTGGGACAGTACAGGCCTACGAGCAGTACTTC. The rearrangement links TRBV28 to TRBJ2-7; TRBD1 agrees at 7 bases. The germline V gene encodes CDR1 MDHEN and CDR2 SYDVKM. The CDR3 runs 14 residues. V lost 5 bases to trimming and J lost 2 bases; unmatched junction nucleotides: 6.

Only one count was recorded for this clone. V usage is TRBV5-1 and J usage is TRBJ2-7; TRBD2 agrees at 8 bases. The CDR3 totals 15 residues. J gave up 7 bases and V 2 bases, and 11 bases lay outside the gene matches. Germline V lookup: CDR1 SGHRS, CDR2 YFSETQ. The CDR3 here is CASSFSGAPPEEQYF. CDR3 DNA: TGCGCCAGCAGCTTTAGCGGGGCGCCGCCGGAGGAGCAGTACTTC.

This CDR3 reads CASSMGPGSYEQYF. The CDR3 nucleotides are TGTGCCAGCAGTATGGGTCCGGGGTCCTACGAGCAGTACTTC. V and J are TRBV6-1 and TRBJ2-7, with TRBD2 as a possible D gene (5 bases). The V end was cut by 5 bases, the J end by 1 base, with 12 bases between. This CDR3 contains 14 residues. Per germline, CDR1 MNHNS and CDR2 SASEGT.

The chain couples TRBV5-4 to TRBJ2-1; TRBD1 aligns across 7 bases. There are 18 residues in the CDR3. V was clipped by 1 base and J by 4 bases; unmatched bases: 14. The germline V gene encodes CDR1 SGHNT and CDR2 YYREEE (reference sequence). The CDR3 region is CASSLKWKRTGEYNEQFF. CDR3 sequence (DNA): TGTGCCAGCAGCTTGAAATGGAAGCGAACAGGGGAATACAATGAGCAGTTCTTC.

The chain recombines TRBV10-2 with TRBJ2-7; TRBD2 aligns across 11 bases. The trim removed 4 bases at V and 6 bases at J, leaving 8 bases unmatched. Per the germline V gene, CDR1 is WSHSY and CDR2 is SAAADI. This CDR3 has 15 amino acids. The CDR3: CASSVRPSGRFEQYF. The CDR3 DNA reads as TGCGCCAGCAGTGTAAGGCCTAGCGGGAGGTTCGAGCAGTACTTC.

This chain links TRBV5-1 with TRBJ1-3, with D unclear. The CDR3 is 16 residues long. Germline lookup yields CDR1 SGHRS and CDR2 YFSETQ. Trimming took off 3 bases at V and 2 bases at J, with 15 bases between the two ends. The DNA for the CDR3 is TGCGCCAGCAGCTCTAGGGTCGGTCAGCCTGGAAACACCATATATTTT. Translating it yields CASSSRVGQPGNTIYF.

The chain is built from TRBV2 and TRBJ2-7; 12 bases are shared with TRBD2. The trim removed 8 bases at V and 4 bases at J, leaving 9 bases unmatched. The germline V gene has CDR1 SNHLY and CDR2 FYNNEI. The CDR3 runs 15 residues. CDR3 protein: CASGLGLAGPYEQYF. The CDR3 nucleotides are TGTGCCAGCGGCCTGGGACTAGCGGGCCCTTACGAGCAGTACTTC.

This clone is a singleton in its sample. The chain has TRBV9 and TRBJ2-7, with D perhaps assigned TRBD1 or TRBD2 (5 bases each). Trimming took 4 bases from V and 5 from J, leaving 16 bases between them. CDR3 length equals 14 residues. From germline, CDR1 is SGDLS and CDR2 YYNGEE. CDR3 nucleotide sequence: TGTGCCAGCAGCCGCTCGGGAACAGGTAACGAGCAGTACTTC. Encoded protein: CASSRSGTGNEQYF.

The V gene is TRBV7-2, the J gene TRBJ2-7; D not certain. V shed 2 bases and J shed 1 base, with 9 bases lying between them. The length of the CDR3 is 14 residues. Germline CDR1 SGHTA, CDR2 FQGNSA. The CDR3: CASSLKGVSYEQYF. In nucleotides, the CDR3 is TGTGCCAGCAGCTTAAAGGGTGTTTCCTACGAGCAGTACTTC.

The genes are TRBV7-6 and TRBJ2-7; no definite D call. The V gene's germline CDR1 is SGHVS and CDR2 FNYEAQ. This CDR3 has 11 amino acids. V gave up 3 bases and J gave up 7 bases, with 7 bases separating them. The CDR3 DNA reads TGTGCCAGCAGCTTGAAGGGAGAGCAGTACTTC. Its translation: CASSLKGEQYF.

As regards this clone: Other nucleotide sequences in the sample specify the same CDR3. The chain has TRBV9 and TRBJ2-3, with D possibly TRBD2 on 7 matching bases. This CDR3 is 13 amino acids long. V was clipped by 5 bases and J by 3 bases, with 10 bases between them. The germline CDR1 and CDR2 sequences are SGDLS and YYNGEE. The CDR3 is CASSGRGTDTQYF. The DNA for the CDR3 is TGTGCCAGCAGTGGGAGGGGGACAGATACGCAGTATTTT. The full variable domain, rest sourced from reference TRBV9 and TRBJ2-3, is DSGVTQTPKHLITATGQRVTLRCSPRSGDLSVYWYQQSLDQGLQFLIQYYNGEERAKGNILERFSAQQFPDLHSELNLSSLELGDSALYFCASSGRGTDTQYFGPGTRLTVL.

The V and J genes are TRBV6-5 and TRBJ1-2, with no clear D. This CDR3 spans 13 amino acids. Germline V lookup: CDR1 MNHEY, CDR2 SVGAGI. Trimming took 6 bases from V and 3 from J, leaving 11 bases between them. CDR3 bases: TGTGCCAGCAGCGGCAGGCCCCACTATGGCTACACCTTC. Translation gives CASSGRPHYGYTF.

The chain carries TRBV7-2 and TRBJ2-1, with 9 bases aligning to TRBD2. The CDR3 runs to 17 residues. Germline CDR1 SGHTA, CDR2 FQGNSA. Germline trimming cut 0 bases from V and 0 bases from J; bases unmatched to any gene: 3. The CDR3 reads CASSLAGSGSSYNEQFF. The CDR3 nucleotides are TGTGCCAGCAGCTTAGCGGGTAGCGGGAGCTCCTACAATGAGCAGTTCTTC.

The chain recombines TRBV15 with TRBJ1-3; D unresolved. The CDR3 covers 15 residues. V lost 0 bases to trimming and J lost 4 bases, with 10 bases between them. The germline gives CDR1 LNHNV, CDR2 YYDKDF (reference sequence). Here the CDR3 reads CATSRDVGAGNTIYF. Written as DNA, the CDR3 is TGTGCCACCAGCAGAGATGTAGGAGCGGGAAACACCATATATTTT. Full variable domain (rest looked up from reference TRBV15 and TRBJ1-3): DAMVIQNPRYQVTQFGKPVTLSCSQTLNHNVMYWYQQKSSQAPKLLFHYYDKDFNNEADTPDNFQSRRPNTSFCFLDIRSPGLGDTAMYLCATSRDVGAGNTIYFGEGSWLTVV.

The V call is TRBV30, the J call TRBJ2-1; 10 bases fit TRBD2. J lost 7 bases, V lost 0 bases, and 6 bases had no gene match. The CDR3 totals 15 residues. Germline V gene lookup returns CDR1 GTSNPN and CDR2 SVGIG (reference sequence). The CDR3 DNA sequence: TGTGCCTGGAGTGTAGGGGCTAGCGGGAGTAATGAGCAGTTCTTC. This encodes CAWSVGASGSNEQFF. Together with reference TRBV30 and TRBJ2-1, the CDR3 gives the full variable domain: SQTIHQWPATLVQPVGSPLSLECTVEGTSNPNLYWYRQAAGRGLQLLFYSVGIGQISSEVPQNLSASRPQDRQFILSSKKLLLSDSGFYLCAWSVGASGSNEQFFGPGTRLTVL.

In DNA, the CDR3 is TGTGCCAGCAGCGTAGGACAGACGACCTACGAGCAGTACTTC. Its translation: CASSVGQTTYEQYF. This chain links TRBV9 with TRBJ2-7, with D possibly matching TRBD1 (5 bases). Deletions cut 0 bases from V and 2 bases from J, with 9 bases between. From germline, CDR1 is SGDLS and CDR2 YYNGEE. The CDR3 loop spans 14 amino acids.

As regards this clone: This CDR3 is also generated by other DNA sequences in the sample. The CDR3 DNA reads as TGCGCCAGCAGCTTGGACCCAGGCGCTGGAGGCTACACCTTC. This sequence encodes CASSLDPGAGGYTF. V usage is TRBV5-1 and J usage is TRBJ1-2; no clear D gene. The CDR3 totals 14 residues. V lost 0 bases, J lost 8 bases, and 14 bases lay in between. Germline CDR1 is SGHRS and CDR2 is YFSETQ. Variable domain in full (rest from reference TRBV5-1 and TRBJ1-2): KAGVTQTPRYLIKTRGQQVTLSCSPISGHRSVSWYQQTPGQGLQFLFEYFSETQRNKGNFPGRFSGRQFSNSRSEMNVSTLELGDSALYLCASSLDPGAGGYTFGSGTRLTVV.

The chain carries TRBV5-1 and TRBJ2-3; 16 bases fit TRBD2. V dropped 4 bases and J dropped 0; count of bases not matched to a gene: 11. Per germline, CDR1 SGHRS and CDR2 YFSETQ. The CDR3 loop spans 20 amino acids. The CDR3 protein is CASSPGGLAGGPSSTDTQYF. DNA of the CDR3: TGCGCCAGCAGCCCCGGGGGACTAGCGGGAGGGCCGTCCAGCACAGATACGCAGTATTTT.

Note on this clone: The same CDR3 can be traced to other DNA sequences in this sample. The V call is TRBV6-5, the J call TRBJ1-1, with 7 bases aligning to TRBD1. V dropped 3 bases and J dropped 1; count of bases not matched to a gene: 2. CDR1 is MNHEY and CDR2 is SVGAGI in the germline V gene. The CDR3 covers 14 residues. The CDR3 sequence is CASSYQGGNTEAFF. CDR3 DNA sequence: TGTGCCAGCAGTTATCAGGGGGGGAACACTGAAGCTTTCTTT.

This chain connects TRBV28 to TRBJ2-4; D uncertain. Trimming took 3 bases from V and 2 from J, leaving 8 bases between them. Germline assignment: CDR1 MDHEN and CDR2 SYDVKM. CDR3 length: 14 residues. The CDR3 coding sequence is TGTGCCAGCAGTTTCGAGGAGACCAAAAACATTCAGTACTTC. This translates into CASSFEETKNIQYF.

In the case of this clone: At the DNA level, this CDR3 is encoded by other sequences in the same sample as well. The chain uses TRBV7-2 and TRBJ2-7; D uncertain. Trimming stripped 4 bases from V and 4 bases from J, with 5 bases between. This CDR3 is 11 amino acids long. CDR1 SGHTA and CDR2 FQGNSA come from the germline V gene. CDR3 nucleotide sequence: TGTGCCAGCAGCTCCCGATACGAGCAGTACTTC. Encoded protein: CASSSRYEQYF. The whole variable domain, remainder taken from reference TRBV7-2 and TRBJ2-7, is GAGVSQSPSNKVTEKGKDVELRCDPISGHTALYWYRQSLGQGLEFLIYFQGNSAPDKSGLPSDRFSAERTGGSVSTLTIQRTQQEDSAVYLCASSSRYEQYFGPGTRLTVT.

This chain connects TRBV7-3 to TRBJ2-3; TRBD2 aligns across 7 bases. CDR3 length: 16 amino acids. Germline assignment: CDR1 SGHTA and CDR2 FQGTGA. The V gene end was trimmed by 2 bases and the J gene end by 4 bases; junction bases not matched to a gene: 9. CDR3 DNA: TGTGCCAGCAGCTTATCAGGGACTATCGGGCCAGATACGCAGTATTTT. Encoded protein: CASSLSGTIGPDTQYF.

The chain links TRBV6-5 to TRBJ1-1; D gene unclear. Germline values: CDR1 MNHEY, CDR2 SVGAGI. V was pared by 7 bases and J by 3 bases, with 12 bases between. The CDR3 loop spans 13 amino acids. The CDR3: CASIRGWDTEAFF. The CDR3 DNA reads as TGTGCCAGCATCCGGGGATGGGACACTGAAGCTTTCTTT.

The chain has TRBV11-2 and TRBJ2-7, with D tentatively TRBD1 or TRBD2 (5 bases each). The CDR3 covers 14 residues. The V end was cut by 5 bases, the J end by 3 bases, with 14 bases between. Germline V gives CDR1 SGHAT, CDR2 FQNNGV. The CDR3 is CASSLEGRIYEQYF. Here the CDR3 DNA reads TGTGCCAGCAGCCTCGAGGGACGGATCTACGAGCAGTACTTC. Full variable domain (rest looked up from reference TRBV11-2 and TRBJ2-7): EAGVAQSPRYKIIEKRQSVAFWCNPISGHATLYWYQQILGQGPKLLIQFQNNGVVDDSQLPKDRFSAERLKGVDSTLKIQPAKLEDSAVYLCASSLEGRIYEQYFGPGTRLTVT.

The J gene is TRBJ2-5, the V gene TRBV7-6; D call uncertain. Germline CDR1 and CDR2: SGHVS and FNYEAQ. The CDR3 spans 15 residues. The V end was cut by 4 bases, the J end by 1 base, with 13 bases between. The DNA for the CDR3 is TGTGCCAGCAGCTCCCTGGTCTTATCCCAAGAGACCCAGTACTTC. As protein: CASSSLVLSQETQYF.

V is TRBV14 and J is TRBJ1-5; no reliable D call. The CDR3 is 16 residues long. Germline-derived CDR1 and CDR2 are SGHDN and FVKESK. Trimming took off 4 bases at V and 3 bases at J, with 16 bases between the two ends. CDR3 in DNA: TGTGCCAGCAGCCCCTCAGGCAGAGGAGCCAATCAGCCCCAGCATTTT. It specifies CASSPSGRGANQPQHF.